This T cell receptor beta chain stems from a study of blood T cells in healthy people across ages. Total RNA, at least 6 micrograms per sample, came from PBMCs. Trimming stripped 5 bases from V and 9 bases from J, with 11 bases between. The CDR3 loop spans 11 amino acids. CDR1 and CDR2 from the germline V gene are SQVTM and ANQGSEA. The authors ran a second PCR of roughly 6 to 12 cycles using a sample-barcoded 5' primer and a J-beta primer mix. Via MiXCR, TCRdb re-called the 5' RACE reads, giving one row per CDR3 protein. Among approximately 960,000 distinct CDR3 sequences listed, almost 30% were seen once. These data were likewise used in another study, on T cells of mothers and their children. Per that study: Each mother gave over 10 million TCR beta CDR3 reads; each child, roughly 3.1 million. The study found slightly higher but non-significant overlap in related versus unrelated mother-child pairs. No persistent microchimeric T cell clones were detected.

Sequencing was carried out using blood. The sequence came from a middle-aged woman in good health. The chain employs TRBV29-1 and TRBJ2-4; no clear D. CDR3 sequence: CSVRANGIQYF. The CDR3 nucleotides are TGCAGCGTTCGGGCAAATGGCATTCAGTACTTC.